This T cell receptor beta chain was identified during a study of blood T cell repertoires in COVID-19 (dated by TCRdb to about 2020). For context, the study as a whole: Collaborator samples came from the United States, Italy and Spain and covered acute and convalescent phases of COVID-19. Nearly every sample came with metadata listing a de-identified subject ID, COVID-19 status, age in years and sex. A freely available public database, intended as a resource for researchers studying the immune response to SARS-CoV-2, is where the repertoires were released. Where available, HLA class I and class II types were taken from metadata supplied by the sample provider and were not determined by assay-based typing. The samples were drawn from the first 160 participants of the ongoing ImmuneRACE study and from 1,254 subjects provided by 6 global collaborators. The prospective study material was composed of cDNA or gDNA derived from T cells, B-cell-depleted T cells, or PBMCs. The dataset comprised deeply sampled blood TCRbeta repertoires from subjects exposed to, actively infected with, or recovered from COVID-19.

TCRbeta CDR3 regions were amplified from genomic DNA by means of the immunoSEQ Assay, a bias-controlled multiplex PCR. Per the authors' processing: The number of nucleated cells in each sample was estimated from the amplification of reference gene primers within the assay. To quantify the absolute abundance of each unique TCRbeta CDR3 rearrangement, sequence reads were collapsed and filtered. For each sample, productive Simpson clonality was calculated as the square root of Simpson's diversity index across productive rearrangements. TCRdb limited this immuneACCESS table to in-frame rearrangements with V and J called. A share of clones is missing; checked studies link under half to unresolved V genes, and the rest is unexplained. That table is the source of V, J and clone size, and D and trimming were worked out from the DNA. This sample has some 700,000 clones in its table, and 85% to 90% of those were observed once. The ten top clones hold 0.2% to 0.3% of the sample.

Each collaborating institution followed its own protocols to collect whole blood in K2EDTA tubes. For TCRbeta analysis, collaborator samples were shipped as frozen whole blood, as isolated PBMCs, or as DNA extracted from either sample type. This clone was detected once. It lacks a known antigen. Nothing much larger sits one base from this clone, and base qualities are not available. General conclusions and limits of the study: The quantity of clinical and demographic metadata differed by source and by participant and was supplied without curation.

CDR1 and CDR2, looked up from the germline V gene, are MGHRA and YSYEKL. The CDR3, from cysteine to phenylalanine, totals 13 residues. Only the CDR3 DNA is retained, 39 bases long and in frame from the first base. Deletion took 5 bases off V and 0 bases off J, with a span of 7 bases between the germline ends. The sequenced sample consisted of peripheral blood. Recombination linked TRBV4-1 to TRBJ2-5; the D gene remains uncertain. The TCR sequence derives from a woman aged 18-35 years with acute or convalescent COVID-19. The nucleotide sequence reads TGCGCCAGCAGCTCGAGGAACCAAGAGACCCAGTACTTC. Translated, this gives CASSSRNQETQYF.